A selection of T cell receptor beta chains follows, all from one sample in a study of T cells in Graves' hyperthyroidism and ophthalmopathy. In TCRdb, the multiplex PCR reads were re-called with MiXCR into one record per CDR3 protein. The sample yields over 700,000 distinct CDR3 sequences, over 35% seen once. Sequenced material: blood. The receptors stem from a woman aged 40 to 49 with Graves' hyperthyroidism. Each CDR3 is given with its conserved first and last residue. A D gene is named only where the DNA matches it firmly. Where a row states a size, it is once, few, many or the class of an expanded clone; other rows omit it.

V gene: TRBV29-1
D gene: -
J gene: TRBJ2-7
clone size: many
CDR3 DNA: TGCAGCGTTGAAGTCCCGCCTAGTACGGAGCAGTACTTC
CDR3 protein: CSVEVPPSTEQYF

V gene: TRBV20-1
D gene: -
J gene: TRBJ1-4
clone size: many
CDR3 DNA: TGCAGTGCTCCCTCGGATCAAGGAGAAAAACTGTTTTTT
CDR3 protein: CSAPSDQGEKLFF

V gene: TRBV19
D gene: -
J gene: TRBJ1-2
clone size: many
CDR3 DNA: TGTGCCAGTAGTCCCCGGGGACTGTCTAACTATGGCTACACCTTC
CDR3 protein: CASSPRGLSNYGYTF

V gene: TRBV12-3/TRBV12-4
D gene: -
J gene: TRBJ2-5
clone size: -
CDR3 DNA: TGTGCCAACAGACCTAGGTGGGAAGAGACCCAGTACTTC
CDR3 protein: CANRPRWEETQYF

V gene: TRBV2
D gene: -
J gene: TRBJ2-5
clone size: many
CDR3 DNA: TGTGCCAGCAGTAGGGGGGGCCAAGAGACCCAGTACTTC
CDR3 protein: CASSRGGQETQYF

V gene: TRBV7-2
D gene: -
J gene: TRBJ2-5
clone size: many
CDR3 DNA: TGTGCCAGCAGCCTTGGACGGGGCAAGGAGACCCAGTACTTC
CDR3 protein: CASSLGRGKETQYF

V gene: TRBV9
D gene: -
J gene: TRBJ1-4
clone size: -
CDR3 DNA: TGTGCCAGCAGCCTAGGCCCAGGGGCAAATGAAAAACTGTTTTTT
CDR3 protein: CASSLGPGANEKLFF

V gene: TRBV6-5
D gene: -
J gene: TRBJ1-2
clone size: many
CDR3 DNA: TGTGCCAGCAGTTACTCTGGAAACTACACCTTC
CDR3 protein: CASSYSGNYTF

V gene: TRBV4-1
D gene: TRBD1
J gene: TRBJ1-3
clone size: -
CDR3 DNA: TGCGCCAGCAGCCCGGGACAGGTGACCTCTGGAAACACCATATATTTT
CDR3 protein: CASSPGQVTSGNTIYF

V gene: TRBV4-1
D gene: -
J gene: TRBJ1-1
clone size: -
CDR3 DNA: TGCGCCAGCAGCCCCCTCAGAAGAACTGAAGCTTTCTTT
CDR3 protein: CASSPLRRTEAFF

V gene: TRBV10-3
D gene: TRBD1
J gene: TRBJ1-1
clone size: -
CDR3 DNA: TGTGCCAGCAGCAGCGACAGGGAGTTGAACACTGAAGCTTTCTTT
CDR3 protein: CASSSDRELNTEAFF

V gene: TRBV12-3/TRBV12-4
D gene: -
J gene: TRBJ1-2
clone size: -
CDR3 DNA: TGTGCCAGCAGTTCAACCCGGACAGCTAACTATGGCTACACCTTC
CDR3 protein: CASSSTRTANYGYTF

V gene: TRBV7-2
D gene: -
J gene: TRBJ1-4
clone size: -
CDR3 DNA: TGTGCCAGCAGCTTAGGTTCGGGTTTGGGGGAAAAACTGTTTTTT
CDR3 protein: CASSLGSGLGEKLFF

V gene: TRBV12-3/TRBV12-4
D gene: -
J gene: TRBJ1-2
clone size: many
CDR3 DNA: TGTGCCAGCAGTTCCCTAATAAACCGGGGCTACACCTTC
CDR3 protein: CASSSLINRGYTF

V gene: TRBV2
D gene: -
J gene: TRBJ2-2
clone size: -
CDR3 DNA: TGTGCCAGCAGTGAATCTTGGACCAACACCGGGGAGCTGTTTTTT
CDR3 protein: CASSESWTNTGELFF

V gene: TRBV15
D gene: -
J gene: TRBJ2-3
clone size: few
CDR3 DNA: TGTGCCACCAGCACAAGAAGCACAGATACGCAGTATTTT
CDR3 protein: CATSTRSTDTQYF

V gene: TRBV6-5
D gene: -
J gene: TRBJ2-7
clone size: few
CDR3 DNA: TGTGCCAGCAGTTCTAGTTCCGCCTACGAGCAGTACTTC
CDR3 protein: CASSSSSAYEQYF

V gene: TRBV7-9
D gene: -
J gene: TRBJ1-4
clone size: few
CDR3 DNA: TGTGCCAGCAGCCCCGATCCGGGACGGCGGAATGAAAAACTGTTTTTT
CDR3 protein: CASSPDPGRRNEKLFF

V gene: TRBV7-2
D gene: -
J gene: TRBJ2-7
clone size: many
CDR3 DNA: TGTGCCAGCAGCACACCAGGAGGGGTGGGGTACTACGAGCAGTACTTC
CDR3 protein: CASSTPGGVGYYEQYF

V gene: TRBV19
D gene: -
J gene: TRBJ2-6
clone size: many
CDR3 DNA: TGTGCCAGTAGTATCAAACAGAACTCTGGGGCCAACGTCCTGACTTTC
CDR3 protein: CASSIKQNSGANVLTF

V gene: TRBV5-1
D gene: -
J gene: TRBJ1-2
clone size: -
CDR3 DNA: TGCGCCAGCAGCCTCCCCCTAACGGGGATTGGCTACACCTTC
CDR3 protein: CASSLPLTGIGYTF

V gene: TRBV29-1
D gene: TRBD1
J gene: TRBJ1-2
clone size: -
CDR3 DNA: TGCAGCTCCCCCATAGGGACAGGGGATGGCTACACCTTC
CDR3 protein: CSSPIGTGDGYTF

V gene: TRBV20-1
D gene: TRBD2
J gene: TRBJ2-7
clone size: few
CDR3 DNA: TGCAGTGCTAGATCCACTAGCGGGAGAGGTCCATCCTACGAGCAGTACTTC
CDR3 protein: CSARSTSGRGPSYEQYF

V gene: TRBV10-3
D gene: TRBD1
J gene: TRBJ2-2
clone size: many
CDR3 DNA: TGTGCCATCAGTGACCGGGACAGGGACGGGGAGCTGTTTTTT
CDR3 protein: CAISDRDRDGELFF

V gene: TRBV25-1
D gene: -
J gene: TRBJ1-1
clone size: -
CDR3 DNA: TGTGCCAGCAGTGGTAAAGACGGTTGGAACACTGAAGCTTTCTTT
CDR3 protein: CASSGKDGWNTEAFF

V gene: TRBV10-3
D gene: -
J gene: TRBJ1-5
clone size: -
CDR3 DNA: TGTGCCAGCAGTTTAAGACTACCAAGGGATCAGCCCCAGCATTTT
CDR3 protein: CASSLRLPRDQPQHF

V gene: TRBV2
D gene: -
J gene: TRBJ1-2
clone size: -
CDR3 DNA: TGTGCCAGCATAGTCGGGGGAAACAACTATGGCTACACCTTC
CDR3 protein: CASIVGGNNYGYTF

V gene: TRBV20-1
D gene: TRBD1
J gene: TRBJ2-7
clone size: many
CDR3 DNA: TGCAGTGCTAGAGATGGGACAGGGTCCCACGAGCAGTACTTC
CDR3 protein: CSARDGTGSHEQYF

V gene: TRBV4-1
D gene: -
J gene: TRBJ1-1
clone size: -
CDR3 DNA: TGCGCCAGCTCCCCGAAGGGTGATAACACTGAAGCTTTCTTT
CDR3 protein: CASSPKGDNTEAFF

V gene: TRBV6-1
D gene: -
J gene: TRBJ2-7
clone size: -
CDR3 DNA: TGTGCCAGCAGATTCAGACAGCTCCGAGTTCGGGAGCAGTACTTC
CDR3 protein: CASRFRQLRVREQYF

V gene: TRBV7-9
D gene: -
J gene: TRBJ1-5
clone size: once
CDR3 DNA: TGTGCCAGCAGCTTACGGCGGGCAGGGTGGCAGCCCCAGCATTTT
CDR3 protein: CASSLRRAGWQPQHF

V gene: TRBV6-5
D gene: -
J gene: TRBJ2-7
clone size: -
CDR3 DNA: TGTGCCAGCAGTTACTCGAACCAGGGTTACGAGCAGTACTTC
CDR3 protein: CASSYSNQGYEQYF

V gene: TRBV7-2
D gene: TRBD1
J gene: TRBJ2-7
clone size: -
CDR3 DNA: TGTGCCAGCAGCGCAAGAGGGGGTCAGGGGGCAGAAGAGCAGTACTTC
CDR3 protein: CASSARGGQGAEEQYF

V gene: TRBV29-1
D gene: -
J gene: TRBJ1-2
clone size: many
CDR3 DNA: TGCAGCGTTGAGATTTCCTTTCGGGGCTATGGCTACACCTTC
CDR3 protein: CSVEISFRGYGYTF

V gene: TRBV7-9
D gene: -
J gene: TRBJ2-2
clone size: few
CDR3 DNA: TGTGCCAGCAGCTCGACAGGAGCGAACGTAGGGGAGCTGTTTTTT
CDR3 protein: CASSSTGANVGELFF

V gene: TRBV4-1
D gene: TRBD2
J gene: TRBJ2-5
clone size: few
CDR3 DNA: TGCGCCAGCAGCCAAGAGGGACTAGCGACGGAGACCCAGTACTTC
CDR3 protein: CASSQEGLATETQYF

V gene: TRBV19
D gene: TRBD1
J gene: TRBJ2-7
clone size: -
CDR3 DNA: TGTGCCTTAAAGGACCGGGACAGAGCCTACGAGCAGTACTTC
CDR3 protein: CALKDRDRAYEQYF

V gene: TRBV10-3
D gene: -
J gene: TRBJ2-5
clone size: many
CDR3 DNA: TGTGCCATCAGTGTCGGGGCACAAGAGACCCAGTACTTC
CDR3 protein: CAISVGAQETQYF

V gene: TRBV11-2
D gene: TRBD2
J gene: TRBJ2-7
clone size: -
CDR3 DNA: TGTGCCAGCAGTCCAAATAGCGGGGCAACCAAATGGGAGCAGTACTTC
CDR3 protein: CASSPNSGATKWEQYF

V gene: TRBV12-3/TRBV12-4
D gene: -
J gene: TRBJ1-6
clone size: -
CDR3 DNA: TGTGCCAGCAGTTTATTCAGGGCTAATTCACCCCTCCACTTT
CDR3 protein: CASSLFRANSPLHF

V gene: TRBV7-8
D gene: -
J gene: TRBJ1-1
clone size: many
CDR3 DNA: TGTGCCAGCAGCCCGGGACAAGTGAACACTGAAGCTTTCTTT
CDR3 protein: CASSPGQVNTEAFF

V gene: TRBV10-3
D gene: TRBD1
J gene: TRBJ1-2
clone size: many
CDR3 DNA: TGTGCCAGCAGTGATTGGACAGGGGGCATTGGCTACACCTTC
CDR3 protein: CASSDWTGGIGYTF

V gene: TRBV12-3/TRBV12-4
D gene: -
J gene: TRBJ2-5
clone size: -
CDR3 DNA: TGTGCCAGTACCACCCCCGGGGAGACCCAGTACTTC
CDR3 protein: CASTTPGETQYF

V gene: TRBV9
D gene: -
J gene: TRBJ1-4
clone size: few
CDR3 DNA: TGTGCCAGCAGCGTAGCCCCGGGAACGGGTGAAAAACTGTTTTTT
CDR3 protein: CASSVAPGTGEKLFF

V gene: TRBV7-8
D gene: -
J gene: TRBJ1-5
clone size: many
CDR3 DNA: TGTGCCAGCAGCTTATTTCGGACGGAAAGCAATCAGCCCCAGCATTTT
CDR3 protein: CASSLFRTESNQPQHF

V gene: TRBV7-2
D gene: -
J gene: TRBJ2-7
clone size: -
CDR3 DNA: TGTGCCAGCAGCTCAAGGGAGGGGGTTTACCTGACCTACGAGCAGTACTTC
CDR3 protein: CASSSREGVYLTYEQYF

V gene: TRBV10-3
D gene: -
J gene: TRBJ2-5
clone size: few
CDR3 DNA: TGTGCCAGCAGTCCAACACGACGTGAGACCCAGTACTTC
CDR3 protein: CASSPTRRETQYF

V gene: TRBV10-3
D gene: TRBD1
J gene: TRBJ1-1
clone size: many
CDR3 DNA: TGTGCCATCAGGAACTCACCGGGACAGCCGAACACTGAAGCTTTCTTT
CDR3 protein: CAIRNSPGQPNTEAFF

V gene: TRBV25-1
D gene: TRBD1
J gene: TRBJ1-3
clone size: -
CDR3 DNA: TGTGCCAGCAGTGGACTGGACGGACAGGGATTAGGAAACACCATATATTTT
CDR3 protein: CASSGLDGQGLGNTIYF

V gene: TRBV6-6
D gene: -
J gene: TRBJ1-2
clone size: -
CDR3 DNA: TGTGCCAGCAGCCGGGACCCCGGAAACTATGGCTACACCTTC
CDR3 protein: CASSRDPGNYGYTF

V gene: TRBV28
D gene: TRBD1
J gene: TRBJ1-6
clone size: -
CDR3 DNA: TGTGCCAGTCATGGGACAGGGGGTATATCACCCCTCCACTTT
CDR3 protein: CASHGTGGISPLHF

V gene: TRBV7-2
D gene: -
J gene: TRBJ1-5
clone size: -
CDR3 DNA: TGTGCCAGCAGCTTAGGGATGGACGGAGGCTATCAGCCCCAGCATTTT
CDR3 protein: CASSLGMDGGYQPQHF

V gene: TRBV9
D gene: -
J gene: TRBJ1-5
clone size: -
CDR3 DNA: TGTGCCAGCAGCGAGGGACTAGCGGGGACCGAGACCCAGCATTTT
CDR3 protein: CASSEGLAGTETQHF

V gene: TRBV7-7
D gene: -
J gene: TRBJ2-2
clone size: many
CDR3 DNA: TGTGCTAGCAGCAACGACCCAGCGGGACAGCCCACCGGGGAGCTGTTTTTT
CDR3 protein: CASSNDPAGQPTGELFF

V gene: TRBV6-1
D gene: TRBD1
J gene: TRBJ1-4
clone size: few
CDR3 DNA: TGTGCCAGCAGTGAAGCTACGACAGGGTGGGAAAAACTGTTTTTT
CDR3 protein: CASSEATTGWEKLFF